These 24 T cell receptor beta chains originate from one sample sequenced in a study of T cell repertoires in cytomegalovirus infection (dated by TCRdb to the late 2010s). TCRdb names Illumina HiSeq 1500 as the instrument used. TCRdb handled the public reads itself, with Q25 trimming in fastp and clone calling in MiXCR, and kept productive beta chains. Every CDR3 protein is listed once, alongside the most common genes and DNA of its rows. Recorded for this sample are more than 150,000 distinct CDR3 sequences; under 25% of them occurred a single time. The ten most abundant clones make up under 3.5% of the sample. The material sequenced was PBMCs. These receptors originate from a human donor in good health (CMV status not recorded). Some clones in this sample may be carry-over from other donors' samples.

The V gene is TRBV5-1, the J gene TRBJ2-4; maybe TRBD2 (6 bases). From germline, CDR1 is SGHRS and CDR2 YFSETQ. V gave up 3 bases and J gave up 4 bases, with 14 bases separating them. There are 15 residues in the CDR3. The CDR3 nucleotides read TGCGCCAGCAGCTACGGGACTCAAGCAAAAAACATTCAGTACTTC. The encoded protein is CASSYGTQAKNIQYF.

This clonotype was recorded a few times. J is TRBJ2-5 and V is TRBV7-2, with a possible D match to TRBD2 (5 bases). The CDR3 runs 14 residues. CDR1 SGHTA and CDR2 FQGNSA come from the germline V gene. V dropped 8 bases and J dropped 0 bases, with 13 bases sitting between them. The CDR3 DNA is TGTGCCAGCCAGAGGGCACAGTACCAAGAGACCCAGTACTTC. Its translation is CASQRAQYQETQYF.

A few counts support this clonotype. V gene TRBV6-2 or TRBV6-3 combines with J gene TRBJ2-7, with no clear D. V lost 7 bases and J 1 base, leaving 11 bases between the germline ends. CDR3 length: 13 amino acids. Germline V gene lookup returns CDR1 MNHEY and CDR2 SVGEGT. The CDR3 sequence is CASKERESYEQYF. The CDR3 DNA reads TGTGCCAGCAAGGAACGCGAGTCCTACGAGCAGTACTTC.

CDR3 in DNA: TGTGCCAGCAGTTCAGGGACCTATGGCTACACCTTC. Amino acids: CASSSGTYGYTF. The chain uses TRBV27 and TRBJ1-2, with TRBD1 as a possible D gene (5 bases). The CDR3 is 12 amino acids. The V end was cut by 4 bases, the J end by 4 bases, with 7 bases between. Germline CDR1 and CDR2: MNHEY and SMNVEV (reference sequence).

This clonotype was counted ten times or more. The chain employs TRBV12-3 or TRBV12-4 and TRBJ1-5; no firm D call. CDR3 length equals 18 residues. Trimming shortened V by 6 bases and J by 0 bases, and 21 bases separated the two germline ends. For the CDR3, the DNA is TGTGCCAGCAGCAGTTACCCCGGCGGACTAGCTAGCAATCAGCCCCAGCATTTT. Its protein is CASSSYPGGLASNQPQHF.

The V gene is TRBV10-3, the J gene TRBJ2-5, with 8 bases that match TRBD1. V gave up 6 bases and J gave up 0 bases; unmatched junction bases: 6. CDR1 and CDR2 (germline): ENHRY, SYGVKD. There are 15 residues in the CDR3. The CDR3 DNA reads TGTGCCATCAGCGCGACAGGGGCTTACCAAGAGACCCAGTACTTC. Translating gives CAISATGAYQETQYF.

This clonotype was observed a handful of times. The chain recombines TRBV12-3 or TRBV12-4 with TRBJ1-4, with D possibly TRBD1 on 6 matching bases. The germline V and J ends were trimmed by 7 bases and 7 bases, with 19 bases remaining between them. There are 15 residues in the CDR3. DNA for the CDR3: TGTGCCAGCACCTCGCAGAGGGGGGCCTCTGAAAAACTGTTTTTT. Its protein is CASTSQRGASEKLFF.

The table lists this clonotype with many counts. The chain uses TRBV7-2 and TRBJ2-7, with D possibly TRBD2 on 6 matching bases. Trimming removed 5 bases from V and 3 bases from J, with 11 bases in between. CDR1 SGHTA and CDR2 FQGNSA come from the germline V gene. This CDR3 spans 13 amino acids. The DNA for the CDR3 is TGTGCCAGCAGCCCAAGGGGAGGCTACGAGCAGTACTTC. Translating gives CASSPRGGYEQYF.

V usage is TRBV27 and J usage is TRBJ2-7; D possibly matches TRBD1 or TRBD2 (5 bases each). Trimming removed 5 bases at V and 0 bases at J, with 11 bases between. From germline, CDR1 is MNHEY and CDR2 SMNVEV (reference sequence). This CDR3 contains 14 residues. CDR3 amino acids: CASSRRDPSYEQYF. The CDR3 bases are TGTGCCAGCAGTCGCCGGGACCCCTCCTACGAGCAGTACTTC.

The V call is TRBV27, the J call TRBJ2-7; 9 nucleotides line up with TRBD2. Germline V CDR1 and CDR2: MNHEY, SMNVEV (reference sequence). The CDR3 runs 19 residues. V trimming: 6 bases; J trimming: 3 bases; junction bases outside the gene matches: 21. The CDR3 here is CASSQRQAGGPAKNYEQYF. The CDR3 region has the DNA TGTGCCAGCAGCCAACGTCAAGCGGGAGGCCCCGCAAAAAACTACGAGCAGTACTTC.

CDR3 protein: CASSVEGQPNSPLHF. CDR3 nucleotide sequence: TGTGCCAGCAGCGTAGAGGGACAGCCAAATTCACCCCTCCACTTT. V is TRBV9 and J is TRBJ1-6, with TRBD1 matching 7 bases. In germline, CDR1 is SGDLS, CDR2 YYNGEE. The CDR3 spans 15 residues. J gave up 7 bases and V 0 bases, and 4 bases lay outside the gene matches.

The table lists this clonotype with many counts. At one boundary the junction diverges from the germline segment, which might be a read error. The chain links TRBV7-9 to TRBJ2-1, with D uncertain. Per the germline V gene, CDR1 is SEHNR and CDR2 is FQNEAQ (reference sequence). The CDR3 is 8 amino acids. As DNA, the CDR3 is TGTGCCAGCAGCTTAGCCTACTTC. Translated, it gives CASSLAYF.

The CDR3 DNA reads as TGCAGTGCGGACAGGGAGACCGGGGAGCTGTTTTTT. Its translation is CSADRETGELFF. This rearrangement joins TRBV20-1 to TRBJ2-2, with TRBD1 matching over 8 bases. The CDR3 spans 12 residues. CDR1 is DFQATT and CDR2 is SNEGSKA in the germline V gene (reference sequence). The J segment lost 5 bases and the V segment lost 6 bases, leaving 2 bases of the junction unmatched.

This chain connects TRBV5-1 to TRBJ2-1; no clear D. Germline loops: CDR1 SGHRS, CDR2 YFSETQ. The CDR3 is 13 amino acids. Deletions cut 3 bases from V and 5 bases from J, with 9 bases between. The DNA for the CDR3 is TGCGCCAGCAGCTCGGTGTTCGACAATGAGCAGTTCTTC. It encodes CASSSVFDNEQFF. Based on the CDR3 plus reference TRBV5-1 and TRBJ2-1, the full variable domain is KAGVTQTPRYLIKTRGQQVTLSCSPISGHRSVSWYQQTPGQGLQFLFEYFSETQRNKGNFPGRFSGRQFSNSRSEMNVSTLELGDSALYLCASSSVFDNEQFFGPGTRLTVL.

This clonotype was seen a handful of times. The chain uses TRBV14 and TRBJ2-6; no clear D. Trimming pared 4 bases from V and 1 base from J, leaving 14 bases between. CDR1 and CDR2 (germline): SGHDN, FVKESK. The CDR3 length is 17 residues. The DNA of the CDR3 is TGTGCCAGCAGCCGTCAACTTGCCTTGTCTGGGGCCAACGTCCTGACTTTC. This gives the protein CASSRQLALSGANVLTF.

This clonotype was counted ten times or more. This rearrangement joins TRBV7-8 to TRBJ1-1; perhaps TRBD1 as D (6 bases). Trimming cost V 1 base and J 8 bases, with 11 bases left between them. The CDR3 contains 13 residues. Germline V gene sequence: CDR1 SGHVS, CDR2 FQNEAQ. CDR3 sequence: CASSLVRGTEAFF. In nucleotides, the CDR3 is TGTGCCAGCAGCTTAGTGCGGGGGACAGAAGCTTTCTTT.

This clonotype was found many times. The chain uses TRBV7-3 and TRBJ2-2, with TRBD1 matching 7 bases. The CDR3 runs 16 residues. Trimming took 3 bases from V and 4 from J; bases not matched to a gene: 8. Per the germline V gene, CDR1 is SGHTA and CDR2 is FQGTGA. In DNA form, the CDR3 reads TGTGCCAGCAGCTTGAAAGACAGGGTCAGCACCGGGGAGCTGTTTTTT. It is translated as CASSLKDRVSTGELFF.

The chain carries TRBV2 and TRBJ1-1; no definite D call. CDR3 length: 15 amino acids. V was shortened by 2 bases and J by 3 bases, with 13 bases between the two germline ends. Germline V gene lookup returns CDR1 SNHLY and CDR2 FYNNEI. Written as DNA, the CDR3 is TGTGCCAGCAGTGAATCGGGCATCGTGGACACTGAAGCTTTCTTT. Its translation: CASSESGIVDTEAFF.

This clonotype was seen repeatedly, ten times or more. The chain is built from TRBV7-2 and TRBJ1-2, with 8 nucleotides matching TRBD1. The CDR3 is 13 residues long. Per germline, CDR1 SGHTA and CDR2 FQGNSA. Trimming at V came to 2 bases and at J to 6 bases, leaving 2 bases not matched to a gene. The CDR3 nucleotides read TGTGCCAGCAGCTTATGGACAGGGAATGGCTACACCTTC. The encoded protein is CASSLWTGNGYTF.

This clonotype was detected many times. The chain is built from TRBV5-1 and TRBJ2-5; 10 bases agree with TRBD1. The CDR3 length is 16 residues. CDR1 is SGHRS and CDR2 is YFSETQ in the germline V gene. The junction had 10 bases not matched to a gene; V was cut back by 3 bases and J by 5 bases. The CDR3 bases are TGCGCCAGCAGCTCCACCGGGACAGGGGAGGTGGAGACCCAGTACTTC. It translates to CASSSTGTGEVETQYF.

There are a few counts of this clonotype. The chain has TRBV20-1 and TRBJ1-5; no firm D call. The CDR3 covers 11 residues. Germline V CDR1 and CDR2: DFQATT, SNEGSKA (reference sequence). Trimming took 2 bases from V and 6 from J, leaving 5 bases between them. The CDR3 DNA follows: TGCAGTGCTAGAAGAGGTCAGCCCCAGCATTTT. It specifies CSARRGQPQHF.

This clonotype was seen ten or more times. This rearrangement joins TRBV11-2 to TRBJ1-2; TRBD1 matches 9 bases. Germline V gene lookup returns CDR1 SGHAT and CDR2 FQNNGV. The CDR3 length is 14 residues. The junction had 3 bases not matched to a gene; V was cut back by 5 bases and J by 2 bases. The CDR3 spells CASSPTGGNYGYTF. CDR3 DNA sequence: TGTGCCAGCAGCCCAACAGGGGGCAACTATGGCTACACCTTC.

This clonotype was detected a few times. The rearrangement uses TRBV14 and TRBJ1-2; TRBD1 agrees at 7 bases. This CDR3 has 13 amino acids. Germline trimming cut 5 bases from V and 2 bases from J; bases unmatched to any gene: 2. Germline CDR1 is SGHDN and CDR2 is FVKESK. This chain's CDR3 is CASSWGQNYGYTF. The CDR3, as DNA: TGTGCCAGCAGCTGGGGACAGAACTATGGCTACACCTTC.

The chain combines TRBV29-1 with TRBJ2-7; the D gene is possibly TRBD2 (6 bases). The V and J ends lost 3 bases and 6 bases respectively, with 9 bases between them. The CDR3 covers 11 residues. CDR1 is SQVTM and CDR2 is ANQGSEA in the germline V gene. The CDR3 loop is CSVDQEGEQYF. DNA of the CDR3: TGCAGCGTTGACCAGGAGGGCGAGCAGTACTTC.